The source of this TCR beta chain is a study of OX40 agonist ivuxolimab in advanced cancers. Repertoires were generated with immunoSEQ multiplex PCR, while TCRdb's copy carries only in-frame clones and drops some. The data hold tens of thousands of clones, with roughly nine tenths observed a single time. Any history of autoimmune disease or systemic immunosuppression disqualified patients. Germline CDR1 and CDR2: SGHRS and YFSETQ. This CDR3 has 14 residues. Trimming pared 1 base from V and 2 bases from J, leaving 10 bases between. This TCR came from an adult with an advanced solid tumor such as melanoma, head and neck, liver or kidney cancer. The chain has TRBV5-1 and TRBJ2-7; D is unresolved. Sequencing used CD4+ or CD8+ T cells sorted from blood, obtained in a trial of the OX40 agonist ivuxolimab. The CDR3 here is CASSLYADAYEQYF. The CDR3 DNA follows: TGCGCCAGCAGCTTGTACGCGGACGCCTACGAGCAGTACTTC. Full variable domain (missing parts from reference TRBV5-1 and TRBJ2-7): KAGVTQTPRYLIKTRGQQVTLSCSPISGHRSVSWYQQTPGQGLQFLFEYFSETQRNKGNFPGRFSGRQFSNSRSEMNVSTLELGDSALYLCASSLYADAYEQYFGPGTRLTVT.